The clone carrying this T cell receptor (beta chain) was counted at least ten times. Its antigen remains unknown. Trimming pared 6 bases from V and 0 bases from J, leaving 11 bases between. This CDR3 has 14 amino acids. Germline CDR1 SGHTA, CDR2 FQGNSA. The sample belongs to a study of T cells in Graves' hyperthyroidism and ophthalmopathy. Looking at the study overall: Peripheral blood specimens were obtained at initial diagnosis, prior to any treatment. Overall study findings and caveats: The majority of expanded thyroid clonotypes above 0.001 also appeared in blood. Classification by a 13 V-J model distinguished ophthalmopathy from stable hyperthyroidism.

Amplified regions were TCR beta CDR3 sequences from RNA transcripts. The HTBI primer set drove a first-round RT-PCR of the TCR CDR3. MiXCR, run by TCRdb on the multiplex PCR reads, gives a single entry per CDR3 protein. This sample has about half a million distinct CDR3 sequences, with approximately 25% found just once. Ophthalmopathy patients had Clinical Activity Score at least 3, NOSPECS grade at least 4, duration under 3 months. The chain has TRBV7-2 and TRBJ2-5; D perhaps matches TRBD2 (5 bases). Sequenced input: blood. This clonotype was sampled from a woman aged 30 to 39 with Graves' ophthalmopathy. CDR3 residues: CASSPGINQETQYF. CDR3 bases: TGTGCCAGCAGTCCCGGGATCAACCAAGAGACCCAGTACTTC.